Listed here are 30 T cell receptor beta chains from one sample, sequenced in a study of OX40 agonist ivuxolimab in advanced cancers. Measured with immunoSEQ multiplex PCR; TCRdb has only the in-frame clones, and not every one. The sample contains roughly 100,000 clones, 90% to 96% of which appear only once. The sequenced sample was CD4+ or CD8+ T cells sorted from blood, obtained in a trial of the OX40 agonist ivuxolimab. The source of these receptors is an adult with an advanced solid tumor such as melanoma, head and neck, liver or kidney cancer.

The genes are TRBV15 and TRBJ1-3; D unclear. V was trimmed by 2 bases and J by 0 bases, leaving 8 bases between them. Germline V CDR1 and CDR2: LNHNV, YYDKDF (reference sequence). The CDR3 is 15 amino acids. CDR3 residues: CATSRPLDSGNTIYF. CDR3 coding DNA: TGTGCCACCAGCAGACCCTTGGACTCTGGAAACACCATATATTTT.

This chain uses TRBV7-9 with TRBJ2-3, with 9 positions matching TRBD1. Germline lookup yields CDR1 SEHNR and CDR2 FQNEAQ (reference sequence). V lost 4 bases, J lost 2 bases, and 7 bases stayed unmatched. The CDR3 spans 16 residues. The CDR3 DNA follows: TGTGCCAGCAGCTCCTTACAGGGGGCCTTCACAGATACGCAGTATTTT. Translation: CASSSLQGAFTDTQYF. Full variable domain (remainder filled in from reference TRBV7-9 and TRBJ2-3): DTGVSQNPRHKITKRGQNVTFRCDPISEHNRLYWYRQTLGQGPEFLTYFQNEAQLEKSRLLSDRFSAERPKGSFSTLEIQRTEQGDSAMYLCASSSLQGAFTDTQYFGPGTRLTVL.

The genes are TRBV7-8 and TRBJ2-3; D remains ambiguous. CDR1 and CDR2 from the germline V gene are SGHVS and FQNEAQ. The CDR3 is 15 amino acids. V lost 5 bases and J 2 bases, leaving 14 bases between the germline ends. The CDR3 DNA follows: TGTGCCAGCAGCCCCCACGGATCGGCCACAGATACGCAGTATTTT. Protein product: CASSPHGSATDTQYF.

V is TRBV9 and J is TRBJ2-3, with 9 nucleotides matching TRBD2. V lost 1 base, J lost 2 bases, and 5 bases stayed unmatched. From germline, CDR1 is SGDLS and CDR2 YYNGEE. The CDR3 totals 16 residues. CDR3 residues: CASSVMGGGVTDTQYF. In DNA, the CDR3 is TGTGCCAGCAGCGTAATGGGCGGGGGGGTCACAGATACGCAGTATTTT.

The rearrangement links TRBV9 to TRBJ1-2; no clear D. The CDR3 consists of 17 residues. Germline V gene lookup returns CDR1 SGDLS and CDR2 YYNGEE. Trimming cost V 0 bases and J 8 bases, with 23 bases left between them. DNA for the CDR3: TGTGCCAGCAGCGTAGAGGGCGGGGATTTTGAACAAAGCGGCTACACCTTC. This sequence encodes CASSVEGGDFEQSGYTF. The variable domain in full, completed from reference TRBV9 and TRBJ1-2, reads DSGVTQTPKHLITATGQRVTLRCSPRSGDLSVYWYQQSLDQGLQFLIQYYNGEERAKGNILERFSAQQFPDLHSELNLSSLELGDSALYFCASSVEGGDFEQSGYTFGSGTRLTVV.

The chain joins TRBV9 to TRBJ1-5; 9 positions match TRBD1. The V segment lost 1 base and the J segment 5 bases; nucleotides outside the gene matches: 1. CDR1 and CDR2 (germline): SGDLS, YYNGEE. The CDR3 is 14 amino acids. The CDR3 nucleotides read TGTGCCAGCAGCGTAAGGACAGGGGATCAGCCCCAGCATTTT. Encoded protein: CASSVRTGDQPQHF. Full variable domain (missing parts from reference TRBV9 and TRBJ1-5): DSGVTQTPKHLITATGQRVTLRCSPRSGDLSVYWYQQSLDQGLQFLIQYYNGEERAKGNILERFSAQQFPDLHSELNLSSLELGDSALYFCASSVRTGDQPQHFGDGTRLSIL.

The rearrangement uses TRBV9 and TRBJ1-1, with unresolved D. The ends were cut back, 0 bases at V and 1 base at J, with 10 bases in the middle. Germline V CDR1 and CDR2: SGDLS, YYNGEE. This CDR3 spans 15 amino acids. The CDR3 DNA is TGTGCCAGCAGCGTAGTGGGGTCGGGGAACACTGAAGCTTTCTTT. It specifies CASSVVGSGNTEAFF.

This clone was observed a single time. This rearrangement joins TRBV29-1 to TRBJ2-6; D may be TRBD1 (5 bases). The V and J ends lost 1 base and 10 bases respectively, with 8 bases between them. The CDR3 spans 12 residues. CDR1 is SQVTM and CDR2 is ANQGSEA in the germline V gene. CDR3 sequence: CSVEGQLNVLTF. The CDR3 DNA reads as TGCAGCGTTGAAGGACAGCTTAACGTCCTGACTTTC.

The chain uses TRBV7-2 and TRBJ2-3; a possible D gene is TRBD1 (6 bases). The V and J ends lost 5 bases and 4 bases respectively, with 13 bases between them. This CDR3 has 14 amino acids. CDR1 and CDR2 from the germline V gene are SGHTA and FQGNSA. The CDR3 coding sequence is TGTGCCAGCAGCCAAATGGGACACTCAGATACGCAGTATTTT. Its translation is CASSQMGHSDTQYF.

This chain uses TRBV27 with TRBJ2-5; D remains ambiguous. In germline, CDR1 is MNHEY, CDR2 SMNVEV (reference sequence). CDR3 length: 13 amino acids. Trimming left V 0 bases short and J 3 bases short, with 5 bases between. CDR3 DNA sequence: TGTGCCAGCAGTTTATCGGGGAAAGAGACCCAGTACTTC. Protein product: CASSLSGKETQYF.

The chain joins TRBV11-2 to TRBJ1-1, with D possibly being TRBD1 (5 bases). Between the trimmed V and J ends, which lost 4 bases and 8 bases, there was a span of 11 bases. Germline V lookup: CDR1 SGHAT, CDR2 FQNNGV. The CDR3 length is 12 residues. CDR3: CASSWDQREAFF. Written as DNA, the CDR3 is TGTGCCAGCAGCTGGGACCAAAGGGAAGCTTTCTTT.

The chain is built from TRBV30 and TRBJ2-7; D perhaps matches TRBD1 (6 bases). The V gene lost 2 bases and the J gene lost 5 bases, with 13 bases spanning the gap. The CDR3 has 13 residues. In germline, CDR1 is GTSNPN, CDR2 SVGIG (reference sequence). CDR3 in DNA: TGTGCCTGGAGTACTCAGGGGACCGACGAGCAGTACTTC. Residues: CAWSTQGTDEQYF.

This chain connects TRBV6-5 to TRBJ1-1; D uncertain. V was clipped by 7 bases and J by 1 base, with 7 bases between them. CDR3 size: 12 residues. Per germline, CDR1 MNHEY and CDR2 SVGAGI. Here the CDR3 DNA reads TGTGCCAGCATGGAGGGGAACACTGAAGCTTTCTTT. Translation: CASMEGNTEAFF.

V usage is TRBV7-9 and J usage is TRBJ2-1, with 11 nucleotides matching TRBD2. Trimming removed 1 base from V and 7 bases from J; junction bases left unmatched: 3. This CDR3 is 15 amino acids long. Germline V gene lookup returns CDR1 SEHNR and CDR2 FQNEAQ (reference sequence). CDR3 in DNA: TGTGCCAGCAGCTTAGGGACTAGCGGGTCAAATGAGCAGTTCTTC. Translated: CASSLGTSGSNEQFF.

This sequence joins TRBV14 and TRBJ1-5; D gene uncertain. Germline CDR1 is SGHDN and CDR2 is FVKESK. Trimming left V 3 bases short and J 3 bases short, with 6 bases between. The CDR3 loop spans 13 amino acids. The CDR3 region is CASSQGSNQPQHF. CDR3 bases: TGTGCCAGCAGCCAGGGTTCCAATCAGCCCCAGCATTTT.

This clone was observed a single time. This rearrangement joins TRBV27 to TRBJ2-5; 8 positions agree with TRBD2. CDR3 length equals 15 residues. Germline V lookup: CDR1 MNHEY, CDR2 SMNVEV (reference sequence). The J segment lost 4 bases and the V segment lost 6 bases, leaving 10 bases of the junction unmatched. The CDR3 loop reads CASSPGGAPGETQYF. In nucleotides, the CDR3 is TGTGCCAGCAGCCCCGGGGGGGCCCCCGGAGAGACCCAGTACTTC.

V gene TRBV9 combines with J gene TRBJ2-7; maybe TRBD1 (5 bases). The CDR3 runs 14 residues. V shed 3 bases and J shed 0 bases, with 10 bases lying between them. Germline values: CDR1 SGDLS, CDR2 YYNGEE. The CDR3 spells CASSGARGSYEQYF. In DNA, the CDR3 is TGTGCCAGCAGCGGGGCAAGGGGCTCCTACGAGCAGTACTTC.

This chain joins TRBV11-3 and TRBJ2-1; D gene uncertain. V lost 0 bases, J lost 10 bases, and 10 bases lay in between. CDR3 size: 13 residues. Germline values: CDR1 SGHNT, CDR2 YENEEA. In nucleotides, the CDR3 is TGTGCCAGCAGCTTAGACGTCGGTTGGGAGCAGTTCTTC. Protein: CASSLDVGWEQFF.

This rearrangement joins TRBV28 to TRBJ2-7; tentative D call: TRBD1 (6 bases). Per germline, CDR1 MDHEN and CDR2 SYDVKM. Trimming stripped 5 bases from V and 5 bases from J, with 16 bases between. The CDR3 sequence is 14 residues long. CDR3 amino acids: CASSETGSAHEQYF. The CDR3 DNA reads as TGTGCCAGCAGTGAAACAGGGTCTGCCCACGAGCAGTACTTC.

This clone was seen a few times. V and J are TRBV19 and TRBJ2-7, with D tentatively TRBD2 (5 bases). Germline CDR1 reads LNHDA; CDR2 reads SQIVND (reference sequence). Trimming took off 5 bases at V and 7 bases at J, with 15 bases between the two ends. This CDR3 region has 13 residues. For the CDR3, the DNA is TGTGCCAGTAGTCTGACGACCCCGGGGGAGCAGTACTTC. Translated, it gives CASSLTTPGEQYF.

This sequence joins TRBV2 and TRBJ2-7, with D possibly being TRBD1 (6 bases). Germline V gene sequence: CDR1 SNHLY, CDR2 FYNNEI. V lost 6 bases and J lost 6, with 12 bases in between. CDR3 length equals 12 residues. CDR3 region: CASRSQGPEQYF. The CDR3 bases are TGTGCCAGCAGGTCACAGGGACCCGAGCAGTACTTC.

The chain recombines TRBV11-2 with TRBJ1-2; 7 positions agree with TRBD1. Germline V gene lookup returns CDR1 SGHAT and CDR2 FQNNGV. V trimming: 0 bases; J trimming: 0 bases; junction bases outside the gene matches: 10. This CDR3 contains 18 residues. DNA for the CDR3: TGTGCCAGCAGCTTAGAAGGGTGGACAGGCTTATCTAACTATGGCTACACCTTC. Its protein is CASSLEGWTGLSNYGYTF.

This sequence joins TRBV7-9 and TRBJ2-7, with 7 nucleotides matching TRBD1. CDR1 SEHNR and CDR2 FQNEAQ come from the germline V gene (reference sequence). Unmatched junction bases numbered 2, after V lost 5 bases and J lost 7 bases. This CDR3 has 11 amino acids. The CDR3 here is CASSPDREQYF. The CDR3 DNA is TGTGCCAGCAGCCCGGACAGGGAGCAGTACTTC. The variable domain in full, completed from reference TRBV7-9 and TRBJ2-7, reads DTGVSQNPRHKITKRGQNVTFRCDPISEHNRLYWYRQTLGQGPEFLTYFQNEAQLEKSRLLSDRFSAERPKGSFSTLEIQRTEQGDSAMYLCASSPDREQYFGPGTRLTVT.

The chain couples TRBV9 to TRBJ2-2, with 15 bases matching TRBD2. The germline CDR1 and CDR2 sequences are SGDLS and YYNGEE. The CDR3 is 19 residues long. V was clipped by 0 bases and J by 3 bases; unmatched bases: 6. This chain's CDR3 is CASSVGGLAGGPDTGELFF. In nucleotides, the CDR3 is TGTGCCAGCAGCGTAGGAGGACTAGCGGGAGGGCCAGACACCGGGGAGCTGTTTTTT.

The J gene is TRBJ2-7, the V gene TRBV28; 8 bases are shared with TRBD2. From germline, CDR1 is MDHEN and CDR2 SYDVKM. The CDR3 length is 16 residues. The J segment lost 1 base and the V segment lost 6 bases, leaving 11 bases of the junction unmatched. The CDR3 here is CASSPPPAGDSYEQYF. The CDR3 DNA is TGTGCCAGCAGCCCTCCCCCAGCGGGAGATTCCTACGAGCAGTACTTC.

The CDR3 loop reads CASRTSGSNEQYF. The CDR3 DNA reads as TGTGCCAGCAGGACTAGCGGGTCCAACGAGCAGTACTTC. The V and J genes are TRBV7-3 and TRBJ2-7; TRBD2 matches at 10 bases. The ends lost 6 bases at V and 5 bases at J; junction bases unmatched: 4. Germline V gene lookup returns CDR1 SGHTA and CDR2 FQGTGA. The CDR3 extends over 13 amino acids. Based on the CDR3 plus reference TRBV7-3 and TRBJ2-7, the full variable domain is GAGVSQTPSNKVTEKGKYVELRCDPISGHTALYWYRQSLGQGPEFLIYFQGTGAADDSGLPNDRFFAVRPEGSVSTLKIQRTERGDSAVYLCASRTSGSNEQYFGPGTRLTVT.

The gene calls are TRBV11-2 and TRBJ1-4, with 10 bases aligning to TRBD1. CDR3 length: 15 amino acids. Unmatched junction bases numbered 6, after V lost 3 bases and J lost 8 bases. Germline V gene data show CDR1 as SGHAT and CDR2 as FQNNGV. The CDR3 protein is CASSLGDRGREKLFF. CDR3 DNA sequence: TGTGCCAGCAGCTTGGGGGACAGGGGAAGGGAAAAACTGTTTTTT.

This chain connects TRBV7-8 to TRBJ1-2; no reliable D call. Deletions cut 5 bases from V and 2 bases from J, with 12 bases between. Germline CDR1 SGHVS, CDR2 FQNEAQ. There are 14 residues in the CDR3. This chain's CDR3 is CASSTRAPNYGYTF. CDR3 bases: TGTGCCAGCAGCACCCGGGCGCCGAACTATGGCTACACCTTC.

The chain carries TRBV15 and TRBJ1-5; weak D call: TRBD1 (5 bases). Germline CDR1 and CDR2: LNHNV and YYDKDF (reference sequence). Trimming removed 1 base from V and 0 bases from J, with 16 bases in between. CDR3 length: 18 amino acids. CDR3 sequence reads: CATSRVSGRDYSNQPQHF. Here the CDR3 DNA reads TGTGCCACCAGCAGAGTGTCAGGGAGGGACTATAGCAATCAGCCCCAGCATTTT.

This clone was counted a few times. Other DNA sequences in the same sample also yield this CDR3. As DNA, the CDR3 is TGCGCCAGCAGCCCCGGACAGGGGAATCAGCCCCAGCATTTT. This encodes CASSPGQGNQPQHF. The chain joins TRBV5-1 to TRBJ1-5; TRBD1 aligns across 9 bases. The CDR3 is 14 residues long. CDR1 is SGHRS, CDR2 YFSETQ, per germline. The J segment lost 4 bases and the V segment lost 4 bases, leaving 3 bases of the junction unmatched. Looking up the rest from reference TRBV5-1 and TRBJ1-5 gives the full variable domain: KAGVTQTPRYLIKTRGQQVTLSCSPISGHRSVSWYQQTPGQGLQFLFEYFSETQRNKGNFPGRFSGRQFSNSRSEMNVSTLELGDSALYLCASSPGQGNQPQHFGDGTRLSIL.